These 19 T cell receptor beta chains share one sample of origin, sequenced in a study of cytomegalovirus exposure and HLA in healthy donors. Use of 60 Vbeta and 13 Jbeta primers characterized the PCR. Sequencing was performed with immunoSEQ multiplex PCR; in TCRdb, only in-frame clones are kept and a portion is missing. Among approximately 120,000 clones listed, 74% were seen once. The source material was PBMCs. Receptors were obtained from a man aged 40-55 years in good health and CMV-seropositive.

The chain joins TRBV7-2 to TRBJ2-1; TRBD1 matches 8 bases. With 3 bases clipped from V and 7 bases from J, the junction kept 8 bases outside the gene matches. From germline, CDR1 is SGHTA and CDR2 FQGNSA. The CDR3 runs to 15 residues. The CDR3 sequence: CASSFDRGKGNEQFF. The CDR3, as DNA: TGTGCCAGCAGCTTCGACAGGGGCAAGGGGAATGAGCAGTTCTTC.

In its sample, this clone was seen a few times. The genes are TRBV7-2 and TRBJ1-4; 7 positions agree with TRBD1. From germline, CDR1 is SGHTA and CDR2 FQGNSA. V was clipped by 0 bases and J by 3 bases; unmatched bases: 10. This CDR3 spans 18 amino acids. The CDR3 loop reads CASSLARQGDQPNEKLFF. As DNA, the CDR3 is TGTGCCAGCAGCTTAGCGAGGCAGGGGGATCAGCCTAATGAAAAACTGTTTTTT.

The rearrangement joins TRBV19 to TRBJ2-1; TRBD2 matches 14 bases. With 7 bases clipped from V and 3 bases from J, the junction kept 5 bases outside the gene matches. This CDR3 has 16 residues. Looked up from germline, CDR1 is LNHDA and CDR2 is SQIVND (reference sequence). CDR3 loop: CASTATSGRVYNEQFF. The CDR3 DNA reads as TGTGCCAGTACCGCGACTAGCGGGAGGGTCTACAATGAGCAGTTCTTC.

The chain couples TRBV9 to TRBJ2-5; 9 nucleotides agree with TRBD1. Germline loops: CDR1 SGDLS, CDR2 YYNGEE. Trimming cost V 3 bases and J 4 bases; bases outside gene matches: 7. The CDR3 is made up of 15 amino acids. The CDR3 loop is CASSGPGQGLETQYF. The CDR3 DNA reads TGTGCCAGCAGCGGACCGGGACAGGGATTAGAGACCCAGTACTTC.

The J gene is TRBJ1-1, the V gene TRBV6-1; D is perhaps TRBD1 (6 bases). V lost 6 bases, J lost 7 bases, and 15 bases lay in between. CDR3 size: 13 residues. Germline CDR1 MNHNS, CDR2 SASEGT. CDR3 nucleotides: TGTGCCAGCAGGACCAACCAACAGGGTGAAGCTTTCTTT. Its protein is CASRTNQQGEAFF.

This sequence joins TRBV2 and TRBJ2-5; D is perhaps TRBD1 (5 bases). This CDR3 region has 14 residues. The V and J ends lost 2 bases and 5 bases respectively, with 12 bases between them. Germline V gene sequence: CDR1 SNHLY, CDR2 FYNNEI. Written as DNA, the CDR3 is TGTGCCAGCAGTGAACTGACAGCCCGGGAGACCCAGTACTTC. It translates to CASSELTARETQYF.

The chain couples TRBV13 to TRBJ1-1, with D tentatively TRBD1 (6 bases). The V end was cut by 5 bases, the J end by 2 bases, with 15 bases between. This CDR3 has 15 residues. Germline CDR1 reads PRHDT; CDR2 reads FYEKMQ (reference sequence). CDR3 loop: CASSTQTGDNTEAFF. The CDR3 bases are TGTGCCAGCAGCACCCAGACAGGCGATAACACTGAAGCTTTCTTT.

The chain is built from TRBV11-3 and TRBJ2-7; tentative D call: TRBD1 (6 bases). CDR1 and CDR2 from the germline V gene are SGHNT and YENEEA. This CDR3 spans 13 amino acids. V lost 0 bases to trimming and J lost 3 bases, with 6 bases between them. CDR3 DNA sequence: TGTGCCAGCAGCTTAGACAGGGGCTACGAGCAGTACTTC. Translating gives CASSLDRGYEQYF.

V gene TRBV7-2 combines with J gene TRBJ2-3; D ambiguous. Trimming removed 5 bases from V and 3 bases from J, with 15 bases in between. CDR3 length: 15 amino acids. The germline V gene encodes CDR1 SGHTA and CDR2 FQGNSA. The chain's CDR3 is CASSLQRGGTDTQYF. The CDR3 coding sequence is TGTGCCAGCAGCCTCCAGAGAGGCGGAACAGATACGCAGTATTTT.

The genes are TRBV5-6 and TRBJ1-1; TRBD1 aligns across 7 bases. This CDR3 region has 17 residues. Trimming cost V 0 bases and J 3 bases; bases outside gene matches: 11. Germline V lookup: CDR1 SGHDT, CDR2 YYEEEE. CDR3 DNA sequence: TGTGCCAGCAGCTTGGACAGGGGTCCGGGGTTTGACACTGAAGCTTTCTTT. Protein sequence: CASSLDRGPGFDTEAFF.

The CDR3 DNA sequence: TGCAGCGTCGGGATCAACCCCCAGCATTTT. Translated, it gives CSVGINPQHF. The V and J genes are TRBV29-1 and TRBJ1-5; D remains unclear. Between the trimmed V and J ends, which lost 6 bases and 10 bases, there was a span of 10 bases. The CDR3 covers 10 residues. Germline values: CDR1 SQVTM, CDR2 ANQGSEA.

The chain has TRBV5-1 and TRBJ2-7; 7 nucleotides agree with TRBD1. CDR1 and CDR2 from the germline V gene are SGHRS and YFSETQ. V was clipped by 2 bases and J by 6 bases; unmatched bases: 8. The CDR3 spans 14 residues. The CDR3 coding sequence is TGCGCCAGCAGCTTTAGAGACAGGGTCCTCGAGCAGTACTTC. Amino acid sequence: CASSFRDRVLEQYF. The entire variable domain, with the rest obtained from reference TRBV5-1 and TRBJ2-7, is as follows: KAGVTQTPRYLIKTRGQQVTLSCSPISGHRSVSWYQQTPGQGLQFLFEYFSETQRNKGNFPGRFSGRQFSNSRSEMNVSTLELGDSALYLCASSFRDRVLEQYFGPGTRLTVT.

The V gene is TRBV6-1, the J gene TRBJ2-1; no definite D call. Germline V CDR1 and CDR2: MNHNS, SASEGT. The V end lost 2 bases, the J end lost 4 bases, and 6 bases lay between the germline ends. The CDR3 runs 13 residues. The CDR3 coding sequence is TGTGCCAGCAGTGAAACTCATTACAATGAGCAGTTCTTC. This sequence encodes CASSETHYNEQFF.

This clone was observed a few times. The rearrangement uses TRBV15 and TRBJ2-7, with D maybe TRBD1 (5 bases). V lost 3 bases, J lost 5 bases, and 17 bases lay in between. Germline V gene data show CDR1 as LNHNV and CDR2 as YYDKDF (reference sequence). The CDR3 runs to 15 residues. The CDR3 DNA sequence: TGTGCCACCAGCAGCATAAGGGGCCCTACAGACGAGCAGTACTTC. Translation gives CATSSIRGPTDEQYF.

J is TRBJ2-7 and V is TRBV11-3, with D perhaps matching TRBD1 (6 bases). V was clipped by 4 bases and J by 4 bases, with 14 bases between them. The CDR3 consists of 14 residues. CDR1 is SGHNT, CDR2 YENEEA, per germline. CDR3 coding DNA: TGTGCCAGCAGCTCACAGGGTGACCTTTACGAGCAGTACTTC. It specifies CASSSQGDLYEQYF.

The chain carries TRBV5-1 and TRBJ2-3, with D maybe TRBD2 (6 bases). The germline CDR1 and CDR2 sequences are SGHRS and YFSETQ. V was pared by 2 bases and J by 3 bases, with 13 bases between. The CDR3 sequence is 15 residues long. In nucleotides, the CDR3 is TGCGCCAGCAGCTTCGGAGGGAGATTAACAGATACGCAGTATTTT. Amino acids: CASSFGGRLTDTQYF.

The gene calls are TRBV6-1 and TRBJ1-6; 7 nucleotides align to TRBD1. The CDR3 has 19 residues. Germline CDR1 MNHNS, CDR2 SASEGT. J gave up 2 bases and V 3 bases, and 13 bases lay outside the gene matches. The CDR3 reads CASSDITTVGTAYNSPLHF. CDR3 sequence (DNA): TGTGCCAGCAGTGACATTACTACCGTCGGGACAGCCTATAATTCACCCCTCCACTTT.

This clone came up once. V is TRBV7-2 and J is TRBJ1-2, with a weak D call TRBD1 (5 bases). The CDR3 has 13 residues. Trimming removed 2 bases at V and 6 bases at J, with 10 bases between. Germline lookup yields CDR1 SGHTA and CDR2 FQGNSA. The CDR3 is CASSLRGFDGYTF. The DNA of the CDR3 is TGTGCCAGCAGCTTACGGGGGTTTGATGGCTACACCTTC.

This chain links TRBV7-2 with TRBJ2-6; weak D call: TRBD1 (5 bases). The CDR3 totals 17 residues. Germline V lookup: CDR1 SGHTA, CDR2 FQGNSA. The V end was cut by 4 bases, the J end by 0 bases, with 13 bases between. CDR3 DNA sequence: TGTGCCAGCAGCTCCAGGACACGAGACTCTGGGGCCAACGTCCTGACTTTC. This encodes CASSSRTRDSGANVLTF.